Each of the 7 T cell receptor beta chains below was sequenced from the same sample in a study of CD8 T cells in Susac syndrome. A quantity of about 0.5 to 1 ug RNA underwent reverse transcription using random hexamers. A single record per CDR3 protein comes from TCRdb applying MiXCR to the immunoSEQ multiplex PCR reads. The sample consists of some 140,000 distinct CDR3 sequences, 75% to 90% of them appearing once. The sample consisted of CD8+ T cells from PBMCs. The receptor source for this set is a human donor with multiple sclerosis.

Only one count was recorded for this clonotype. V is TRBV28 and J is TRBJ2-5; D not certain. Germline CDR1 reads MDHEN; CDR2 reads SYDVKM. The germline V and J ends were trimmed by 2 bases and 0 bases, with 7 bases remaining between them. This CDR3 spans 14 amino acids. CDR3 region: CASSLVRYQETQYF. The CDR3 bases are TGTGCCAGCAGTTTAGTCCGGTACCAAGAGACCCAGTACTTC.

The J gene is TRBJ1-3, the V gene TRBV13; maybe TRBD1 (5 bases). CDR3 length: 14 residues. Germline V gene sequence: CDR1 PRHDT, CDR2 FYEKMQ (reference sequence). The V gene lost 3 bases and the J gene lost 4 bases, with 10 bases spanning the gap. CDR3 in amino acids: CASSFREPGNTIYF. The CDR3 DNA is TGTGCCAGCAGCTTCAGGGAACCCGGAAACACCATATATTTT. Full variable domain (rest looked up from reference TRBV13 and TRBJ1-3): AAGVIQSPRHLIKEKRETATLKCYPIPRHDTVYWYQQGPGQDPQFLISFYEKMQSDKGSIPDRFSAQQFSDYHSELNMSSLELGDSALYFCASSFREPGNTIYFGEGSWLTVV.

The chain links TRBV11-2 to TRBJ1-2; 7 nucleotides match TRBD1. CDR1 and CDR2 from the germline V gene are SGHAT and FQNNGV. V was clipped by 1 base and J by 4 bases; unmatched bases: 9. This CDR3 is 16 amino acids long. CDR3 protein: CASSLAAPQGSYGYTF. The CDR3 DNA is TGTGCCAGCAGCTTAGCGGCCCCACAGGGGTCCTATGGCTACACCTTC.

V is TRBV9 and J is TRBJ2-1; D not resolved. Germline CDR1 SGDLS, CDR2 YYNGEE. The V gene lost 1 base and the J gene lost 7 bases, with 9 bases spanning the gap. There are 13 residues in the CDR3. CDR3 sequence: CASSVYLGNEQFF. The DNA for the CDR3 is TGTGCCAGCAGCGTATATCTCGGGAATGAGCAGTTCTTC.

This clonotype was detected a few times. J is TRBJ2-7 and V is TRBV5-1; possible D gene TRBD2, 5 bases. This CDR3 region has 14 residues. The germline CDR1 and CDR2 sequences are SGHRS and YFSETQ. Between the trimmed V and J ends, which lost 0 bases and 2 bases, there was a span of 9 bases. CDR3 nucleotide sequence: TGCGCCAGCAGCTTGGCCCCCGGGACCTACGAGCAGTACTTC. Its translation is CASSLAPGTYEQYF.

The chain uses TRBV7-9 and TRBJ1-2; TRBD1 might be the D (5 bases). The length of the CDR3 is 13 residues. The V end was cut by 5 bases, the J end by 8 bases, with 15 bases between. Germline lookup yields CDR1 SEHNR and CDR2 FQNEAQ (reference sequence). This CDR3 is CASSQSRVHGYTF. CDR3 DNA sequence: TGTGCCAGCAGCCAGTCCAGGGTACACGGCTACACCTTC.

The chain combines TRBV28 with TRBJ1-1, with D maybe TRBD1 (5 bases). Per the germline V gene, CDR1 is MDHEN and CDR2 is SYDVKM. Trimming stripped 2 bases from V and 4 bases from J, with 11 bases between. This CDR3 region has 14 residues. The CDR3 region is CASSLRGGSTEAFF. The CDR3 coding sequence is TGTGCCAGCAGTTTACGGGGCGGGAGCACTGAAGCTTTCTTT.